This TCR beta chain was obtained from a study of response to subunit inactivated influenza vaccine. Whole-study results and caveats: The study's authors posited that every seasonal influenza vaccination enlists few new T cells.

As for this clonotype: Its antigen is not identified.

The CDR3 totals 15 residues. The germline V and J ends were trimmed by 0 bases and 2 bases, with 11 bases remaining between them. Germline lookup yields CDR1 SGHRS and CDR2 YFSETQ. TCRdb redid the calling of the RT-PCR reads with MiXCR, one entry per CDR3 protein. This table has 710,000 or so distinct CDR3 sequences, about a sixth appearing once. The source is a man aged 45-65 years who received an inactivated influenza vaccine. This rearrangement joins TRBV5-1 to TRBJ2-5, with a tentative D call TRBD1 (6 bases). The sequenced sample was PBMCs from blood, obtained 12 days after vaccination. CDR3 region: CASSLAQGLQETQYF. Here the CDR3 DNA reads TGCGCCAGCAGCTTGGCCCAGGGGTTACAAGAGACCCAGTACTTC.